The text below deals with one T cell receptor (beta chain). What it recognizes is unknown. PCR involved 60 Vbeta and 13 Jbeta primers. TCRdb's table, derived via immunoSEQ multiplex PCR, lists solely in-frame clones and lacks some. The sample comprises around 70,000 clones, 65% to 80% of which are singletons, and roughly 12% rests with the top ten. CDR1 and CDR2 from the germline V gene are SGHRS and YFSETQ. The CDR3 length is 13 residues. This specimen comes from a study of cytomegalovirus exposure and HLA in healthy donors. Background on the study: About 79% of 398 genotyped donors fell in the Caucasian-associated ancestry cluster.

Points from the study as a whole: On later analysis, the bulk of CMV-associated TCR beta chains appeared to be HLA-restricted. Several top significant clusters appeared, in a later analysis, to be linked to common viral pathogens. Whilst most TCR sequences proved rare, a subset of public TCRs occurred across many donors.

The sequenced material came from PBMCs. The rearrangement joins TRBV5-1 to TRBJ2-5, with a tentative D call TRBD1 (6 bases). The end of the DNA is better explained by TRBJ2-7, so the J call may be wrong. The source is a man between 65 and 79 years old in good health and CMV-seronegative. Here the CDR3 reads CASSLATGSEQYF. The DNA of the CDR3 is TGCGCCAGCAGCTTGGCGACAGGCTCCGAGCAGTACTTC.